This is a list of T cell receptor beta chains from one sample in a study of cytotoxic CD8 clonotypes in ibrutinib-treated CLL. Profiling relied on immunoSEQ multiplex PCR, and the TCRdb table lists in-frame clones only, not all of them. The data hold over 120,000 clones, with around 76% observed a single time. The source material was PBMCs, sampled after 24 months of ibrutinib treatment. The source of these receptors is a human donor with chronic lymphocytic leukemia. The CDR3 runs from the conserved cysteine through the conserved F or W. The D gene is left open where the match is weak. Rows give clone size only sometimes, using once, few, many, or a class for an expanded clone.

CDR3nt: TGTGCCAGCAGTTCCCCCTCCGCAACGGCGGGCTACGAGCAGTACTTC
CDR3aa: CASSSPSATAGYEQYF
j_gene: TRBJ2-7
len: 16
abundance: .
d_gene: .
v_gene: TRBV27

CDR3nt: TGTGCCAGGGGAGATGGAAACACCATATATTTT
CDR3aa: CARGDGNTIYF
j_gene: TRBJ1-3
len: 11
abundance: .
d_gene: .
v_gene: TRBV10-3

CDR3nt: TGTGCCAGCAGCGCTCCGGGACAGGGTTGGGGCTATGGCTACACCTTC
CDR3aa: CASSAPGQGWGYGYTF
j_gene: TRBJ1-2
len: 16
abundance: once
d_gene: TRBD1
v_gene: TRBV7-2

CDR3nt: TGTGCCAGCAGCCCCGGGACTCACAATGAGCAGTTCTTC
CDR3aa: CASSPGTHNEQFF
j_gene: TRBJ2-1
len: 13
abundance: once
d_gene: .
v_gene: TRBV9

CDR3nt: TGCGCCAGCAGCCAAGAGCGGGCCCCCTACGAGCAGTACTTC
CDR3aa: CASSQERAPYEQYF
j_gene: TRBJ2-7
len: 14
abundance: once
d_gene: .
v_gene: TRBV4-1

CDR3nt: TGTGCCAGCAGCTTGGGCCGGGACAGGGGGCTTGAAAAACTGTTTTTT
CDR3aa: CASSLGRDRGLEKLFF
j_gene: TRBJ1-4
len: 16
abundance: once
d_gene: TRBD1
v_gene: TRBV5-4

CDR3nt: TGTGCCAGCAGCTTTGGGGCTGGGCCCTCCTACGAGCAGTACTTC
CDR3aa: CASSFGAGPSYEQYF
j_gene: TRBJ2-7
len: 15
abundance: many
d_gene: .
v_gene: TRBV7-2

CDR3nt: TGTGCCTGGAGTGTACGGGGGCCCAGGACCCAGTACTTC
CDR3aa: CAWSVRGPRTQYF
j_gene: TRBJ2-5
len: 13
abundance: once
d_gene: .
v_gene: TRBV30

CDR3nt: TGTGCCAGCAGCCGCTCGGGGGGCGGTGGGGAGACCCAGTACTTC
CDR3aa: CASSRSGGGGETQYF
j_gene: TRBJ2-5
len: 15
abundance: .
d_gene: .
v_gene: TRBV7-3

CDR3nt: TGTGCCAGCAGCTTAGTTGCGGGACAGGGCTTTGGCGAGCAGTACTTC
CDR3aa: CASSLVAGQGFGEQYF
j_gene: TRBJ2-7
len: 16
abundance: .
d_gene: TRBD1
v_gene: TRBV7-3

CDR3nt: TGTGCCAGCTCACCAGGGCTAGCGGAGGGGGATACGCAGTATTTT
CDR3aa: CASSPGLAEGDTQYF
j_gene: TRBJ2-3
len: 15
abundance: .
d_gene: TRBD2
v_gene: TRBV18

CDR3nt: TGTGCCAGCAGCTTATGGAGGGGAGGCACTGAAGCTTTCTTT
CDR3aa: CASSLWRGGTEAFF
j_gene: TRBJ1-1
len: 14
abundance: .
d_gene: .
v_gene: TRBV11-2

CDR3nt: TGTGCCAGCGCGAGGGAAATGAACACTGAAGCTTTCTTT
CDR3aa: CASAREMNTEAFF
j_gene: TRBJ1-1
len: 13
abundance: once
d_gene: .
v_gene: TRBV7-7

CDR3nt: TGTGCCAGCAGTGCTAAACACGGAGGGGGGCTGTTTTTT
CDR3aa: CASSAKHGGGLFF
j_gene: TRBJ1-4
len: 13
abundance: .
d_gene: .
v_gene: TRBV6-5

CDR3nt: TGTGCCAGCAGCTTACCACCGGGACTCCAGTACGAGCAGTACTTC
CDR3aa: CASSLPPGLQYEQYF
j_gene: TRBJ2-7
len: 15
abundance: .
d_gene: .
v_gene: TRBV7-8

CDR3nt: TGTGCCAGCAGCTTGGGGGCCTGGGAGACCCAGTACTTC
CDR3aa: CASSLGAWETQYF
j_gene: TRBJ2-5
len: 13
abundance: .
d_gene: .
v_gene: TRBV7-6

CDR3nt: TGTGCCAGCAGCCGAGACCCGGACTACGAGCAGTACTTC
CDR3aa: CASSRDPDYEQYF
j_gene: TRBJ2-7
len: 13
abundance: .
d_gene: .
v_gene: TRBV6-6

CDR3nt: TGTGCCAGCAGCCAAGATTGGCGGGGAAATCAGCCCCAGCATTTT
CDR3aa: CASSQDWRGNQPQHF
j_gene: TRBJ1-5
len: 15
abundance: .
d_gene: .
v_gene: TRBV4-2

CDR3nt: TGTGCCAGCAGCCCCCTCACTAGCGGGACCAATGAGCAGTTCTTC
CDR3aa: CASSPLTSGTNEQFF
j_gene: TRBJ2-1
len: 15
abundance: .
d_gene: TRBD2
v_gene: TRBV6-4

CDR3nt: TGCGCCAGCAGCTTGGAGGGCACGAACACCGGGGAGCTGTTTTTT
CDR3aa: CASSLEGTNTGELFF
j_gene: TRBJ2-2
len: 15
abundance: .
d_gene: .
v_gene: TRBV5-1

CDR3nt: TGCGCCAGCAGCCCTCAGGGCCTAAGCGGAAACACCATATATTTT
CDR3aa: CASSPQGLSGNTIYF
j_gene: TRBJ1-3
len: 15
abundance: .
d_gene: .
v_gene: TRBV5-1

CDR3nt: TGTGCCAGCAGCTTAGGTGGCGCCCGGGTGGAGTATTTT
CDR3aa: CASSLGGARVEYF
j_gene: TRBJ2-3
len: 13
abundance: many
d_gene: .
v_gene: TRBV7-2

CDR3nt: TGCAGCGTTGAGAGCTCCGTAAACACTGAAGCTTTCTTT
CDR3aa: CSVESSVNTEAFF
j_gene: TRBJ1-1
len: 13
abundance: .
d_gene: .
v_gene: TRBV29-1

CDR3nt: TGTGCCAGCAGCTTGGTATCGCTTGGCGGTGGAGATACGCAGTATTTT
CDR3aa: CASSLVSLGGGDTQYF
j_gene: TRBJ2-3
len: 16
abundance: few
d_gene: .
v_gene: TRBV11-1

CDR3nt: TGTGCCAGCAGCCGGGACTACAGCACAGATACGCAGTATTTT
CDR3aa: CASSRDYSTDTQYF
j_gene: TRBJ2-3
len: 14
abundance: .
d_gene: TRBD2
v_gene: TRBV6-5

CDR3nt: TGTGCCAGCAGTTACACCAGCCTGAGCTCCTACAATGAGCAGTTCTTC
CDR3aa: CASSYTSLSSYNEQFF
j_gene: TRBJ2-1
len: 16
abundance: .
d_gene: .
v_gene: TRBV6-5

CDR3nt: TGTGCCAGCAGTTTTGTTCCGGACAGGGTCTACGAGCAGTACTTC
CDR3aa: CASSFVPDRVYEQYF
j_gene: TRBJ2-7
len: 15
abundance: .
d_gene: TRBD1
v_gene: TRBV27

CDR3nt: TGTGCCAGCAGCTTAGGGGGACTGCCATATGGCTACACCTTC
CDR3aa: CASSLGGLPYGYTF
j_gene: TRBJ1-2
len: 14
abundance: .
d_gene: .
v_gene: TRBV7-8

CDR3nt: TGTGCCAGCAGTTCAGTGGCCGATGCTTTCTTT
CDR3aa: CASSSVADAFF
j_gene: TRBJ1-1
len: 11
abundance: few
d_gene: .
v_gene: TRBV6-5

CDR3nt: TGTGCCAGCAGCTCCCGGACAGGGAGGAATGGGGAGACCCAGTACTTC
CDR3aa: CASSSRTGRNGETQYF
j_gene: TRBJ2-5
len: 16
abundance: once
d_gene: TRBD1
v_gene: TRBV7-2

CDR3nt: TGTGCCGGAGACCGCCGAGTTGGCGGCTACACCTTC
CDR3aa: CAGDRRVGGYTF
j_gene: TRBJ1-2
len: 12
abundance: few
d_gene: .
v_gene: TRBV7-9

CDR3nt: TGTGCCGTCCTTGTGGGGCAGTACTTC
CDR3aa: CAVLVGQYF
j_gene: TRBJ2-7
len: 9
abundance: .
d_gene: .
v_gene: TRBV27

CDR3nt: TGTGCCAGCAGCCCCCGGGCCACAGATACGCAGTATTTT
CDR3aa: CASSPRATDTQYF
j_gene: TRBJ2-3
len: 13
abundance: .
d_gene: .
v_gene: TRBV7-3

CDR3nt: TGTGCCAGCAGCTTAGGGGGGGCCCCGGATACGCAGTATTTT
CDR3aa: CASSLGGAPDTQYF
j_gene: TRBJ2-3
len: 14
abundance: .
d_gene: .
v_gene: TRBV7-2

CDR3nt: TGTGCCAGCAGCCAAATCCCGGGCCGCTATAATTCACCCCTCCACTTT
CDR3aa: CASSQIPGRYNSPLHF
j_gene: TRBJ1-6
len: 16
abundance: .
d_gene: .
v_gene: TRBV4-2

CDR3nt: TGTGCCAGCAGTTTTACCGGGGACAAGGTCACTGAAGCTTTCTTT
CDR3aa: CASSFTGDKVTEAFF
j_gene: TRBJ1-1
len: 15
abundance: .
d_gene: .
v_gene: TRBV27

CDR3nt: TGTGCCAGCAGCGTAAGGGGCGACCCGAACACAGATACGCAGTATTTT
CDR3aa: CASSVRGDPNTDTQYF
j_gene: TRBJ2-3
len: 16
abundance: once
d_gene: .
v_gene: TRBV9

CDR3nt: TGTGCCAGCAGCTTAGCGACCGCCGGCGAGCAGTACTTC
CDR3aa: CASSLATAGEQYF
j_gene: TRBJ2-7
len: 13
abundance: .
d_gene: .
v_gene: TRBV7-2

CDR3nt: TGTGCCAGCCTGCCGGGCCTCCGAGCCAAAAACATTCAGTACTTC
CDR3aa: CASLPGLRAKNIQYF
j_gene: TRBJ2-4
len: 15
abundance: .
d_gene: .
v_gene: TRBV28

CDR3nt: TGCGCCAGCAGCCAATTTGTTACCGATCCGAAGCAGTACTTC
CDR3aa: CASSQFVTDPKQYF
j_gene: TRBJ2-7
len: 14
abundance: .
d_gene: .
v_gene: TRBV4-3

CDR3nt: TGTGCCAGTAGTATAGAGGGGAGGAAGACCCAGTACTTC
CDR3aa: CASSIEGRKTQYF
j_gene: TRBJ2-5
len: 13
abundance: few
d_gene: .
v_gene: TRBV19

CDR3nt: TGTGCCAGCAGTTACGTGGTGGGACCTCGGTCCGAGCAGTACTTC
CDR3aa: CASSYVVGPRSEQYF
j_gene: TRBJ2-7
len: 15
abundance: .
d_gene: .
v_gene: TRBV6-6

CDR3nt: TGTGCCAGCAGCTTAAGTAGCGCCTCCTACGAGCAGTACTTC
CDR3aa: CASSLSSASYEQYF
j_gene: TRBJ2-7
len: 14
abundance: few
d_gene: .
v_gene: TRBV7-3

CDR3nt: TGTGCCAGCAGCGTCCCCAGCGGGAGGGGAGATACGCAGTATTTT
CDR3aa: CASSVPSGRGDTQYF
j_gene: TRBJ2-3
len: 15
abundance: .
d_gene: TRBD2
v_gene: TRBV13

CDR3nt: TGTGCCAGCAGTTACTGGGGCGCAGGGGCTGAAGCTTTCTTT
CDR3aa: CASSYWGAGAEAFF
j_gene: TRBJ1-1
len: 14
abundance: .
d_gene: .
v_gene: TRBV6-5

CDR3nt: TGTGCCAGCATCGGGAGGGGGGAGGAAAAACTGTTTTTT
CDR3aa: CASIGRGEEKLFF
j_gene: TRBJ1-4
len: 13
abundance: .
d_gene: .
v_gene: TRBV7-2

CDR3nt: TGTGCCATCAGTGAGTGGGGACAGGGAACCGAGCAGTACTTC
CDR3aa: CAISEWGQGTEQYF
j_gene: TRBJ2-7
len: 14
abundance: .
d_gene: TRBD1
v_gene: TRBV10-3

CDR3nt: TGCGCCAGCAGCTTGGGTGATAGCGGTAAACGGTACTTC
CDR3aa: CASSLGDSGKRYF
j_gene: TRBJ2-5
len: 13
abundance: .
d_gene: .
v_gene: TRBV5-1

CDR3nt: TGTGCCAGCATAAGGGTCGCCGTCGGAGGAAGCACCATATATTTT
CDR3aa: CASIRVAVGGSTIYF
j_gene: TRBJ1-3
len: 15
abundance: .
d_gene: .
v_gene: TRBV6-1

CDR3nt: TGTGCCAGCAGTTACGGGGGATTCGGTAATTCACCCCTCCACTTT
CDR3aa: CASSYGGFGNSPLHF
j_gene: TRBJ1-6
len: 15
abundance: few
d_gene: .
v_gene: TRBV6-6

CDR3nt: TGTGCCAGCAGCTCCCAGCCGGGAGCACACTACGAGCAGTACTTC
CDR3aa: CASSSQPGAHYEQYF
j_gene: TRBJ2-7
len: 15
abundance: .
d_gene: .
v_gene: TRBV7-3

CDR3nt: TGCGCCAGCAGCCAGACTGGCGGGGGATATGGCTACACCTTC
CDR3aa: CASSQTGGGYGYTF
j_gene: TRBJ1-2
len: 14
abundance: .
d_gene: .
v_gene: TRBV4-3

CDR3nt: TGTGCCAGCAGCCCTCTAGCGGGAGCTGGAGAGACCCAGTACTTC
CDR3aa: CASSPLAGAGETQYF
j_gene: TRBJ2-5
len: 15
abundance: .
d_gene: TRBD2
v_gene: TRBV7-8

CDR3nt: TGTGCCAGCAGCTGGGGATCTGAGGTGGGCTACGAGCAGTACTTC
CDR3aa: CASSWGSEVGYEQYF
j_gene: TRBJ2-7
len: 15
abundance: .
d_gene: .
v_gene: TRBV5-6

CDR3nt: TGTGCCTGCAGCACTGGGGCCAACGTCCTGACTTTC
CDR3aa: CACSTGANVLTF
j_gene: TRBJ2-6
len: 12
abundance: .
d_gene: .
v_gene: TRBV30